Presented here are 26 T cell receptor beta chains from one specimen sequenced in a study of blood T cell repertoires in COVID-19. The protocol was immunoSEQ multiplex PCR, while the TCRdb copy is restricted to in-frame clones and leaves out a portion. The table lists around 160,000 clones, around 84% of them singletons. Sequenced sample: peripheral blood. The receptors were sampled from a human donor in a cohort sampled during active COVID-19.

The gene calls are TRBV27 and TRBJ1-6, with 7 bases lining up with TRBD1. The germline V gene encodes CDR1 MNHEY and CDR2 SMNVEV (reference sequence). This CDR3 region has 14 residues. Trimming at V came to 3 bases and at J to 10 bases, leaving 6 bases not matched to a gene. CDR3 bases: TGTGCCAGCAGTTTTCAGGGGGGTGGCTCACCCCTCCACTTT. Translating it yields CASSFQGGGSPLHF.

This clone came up once. This chain connects TRBV14 to TRBJ1-4, with 10 bases fitting TRBD1. V gave up 4 bases and J gave up 7 bases; unmatched junction bases: 3. This CDR3 spans 14 amino acids. CDR1 is SGHDN and CDR2 is FVKESK in the germline V gene. This CDR3 reads CASSPRQGAEKLFF. In nucleotides, the CDR3 is TGTGCCAGCAGCCCCCGACAGGGGGCTGAAAAACTGTTTTTT.

The CDR3 sequence is CAISDPGGATYEQYF. DNA of the CDR3: TGTGCCATCAGTGACCCGGGGGGGGCCACGTACGAGCAGTACTTC. The V gene is TRBV10-3, the J gene TRBJ2-7; 8 bases fit TRBD2. Germline V gene data show CDR1 as ENHRY and CDR2 as SYGVKD. This CDR3 contains 15 residues. Losses at the gene ends were 3 bases for V and 4 bases for J; bases not matched to a gene: 8.

The chain combines TRBV7-2 with TRBJ2-7, with D unresolved. This CDR3 has 13 residues. Trimming stripped 5 bases from V and 2 bases from J, with 10 bases between. Germline loops: CDR1 SGHTA, CDR2 FQGNSA. The DNA of the CDR3 is TGTGCCAGCAGCACTTCCGCGGCCTACGAGCAGTACTTC. Amino acid sequence: CASSTSAAYEQYF. Full variable domain (missing parts from reference TRBV7-2 and TRBJ2-7): GAGVSQSPSNKVTEKGKDVELRCDPISGHTALYWYRQSLGQGLEFLIYFQGNSAPDKSGLPSDRFSAERTGGSVSTLTIQRTQQEDSAVYLCASSTSAAYEQYFGPGTRLTVT.

The J gene is TRBJ1-1, the V gene TRBV7-2, with 8 bases that match TRBD1. With V trimmed by 5 bases and J by 1 base, 6 bases remained unmatched. Germline V gene sequence: CDR1 SGHTA, CDR2 FQGNSA. The CDR3 covers 15 residues. DNA for the CDR3: TGTGCCAGCAGCCTGGACAGGGTCCCGAACACTGAAGCTTTCTTT. Its translation is CASSLDRVPNTEAFF. The variable domain in full, completed from reference TRBV7-2 and TRBJ1-1, reads GAGVSQSPSNKVTEKGKDVELRCDPISGHTALYWYRQSLGQGLEFLIYFQGNSAPDKSGLPSDRFSAERTGGSVSTLTIQRTQQEDSAVYLCASSLDRVPNTEAFFGQGTRLTVV.

The V and J genes are TRBV14 and TRBJ1-5, with TRBD1 matching over 8 bases. CDR1 and CDR2 from the germline V gene are SGHDN and FVKESK. Trimming took 4 bases from V and 4 from J; bases not matched to a gene: 3. This CDR3 is built from 14 residues. CDR3 residues: CASSPGGSNQPQHF. For the CDR3, the DNA is TGTGCCAGCAGCCCAGGGGGCTCAAATCAGCCCCAGCATTTT.

In this sample, this clone turned up once. In DNA form, the CDR3 reads TGTGCCAGCTCACCGCGGCGGGGGGACACTGAAGCTTTCTTT. Its protein product is CASSPRRGDTEAFF. The chain has TRBV18 and TRBJ1-1; tentative D call: TRBD1 (5 bases). Germline-derived CDR1 and CDR2 are KGHSH and LQKENI. The CDR3 runs to 14 residues. The V end lost 3 bases, the J end lost 3 bases, and 11 bases lay between the germline ends.

The J gene is TRBJ2-1, the V gene TRBV15; D is undetermined. V lost 1 base and J lost 7, with 8 bases in between. Germline V gives CDR1 LNHNV, CDR2 YYDKDF (reference sequence). This CDR3 has 13 residues. The CDR3 protein is CATSRATINEQFF. In nucleotides, the CDR3 is TGTGCCACCAGCAGAGCGACAATTAATGAGCAGTTCTTC.

The rearrangement links TRBV6-6 to TRBJ2-7, with 11 bases identical to TRBD2. Germline CDR1 MNHNY, CDR2 SVGAGI (reference sequence). V trimming: 5 bases; J trimming: 3 bases; junction bases outside the gene matches: 12. CDR3 length: 17 residues. The CDR3 here is CASSQGGLAGGVYEQYF. CDR3 nucleotide sequence: TGTGCCAGCAGTCAGGGAGGGCTAGCGGGGGGTGTCTACGAGCAGTACTTC.

This clone has just a few counts. The gene calls are TRBV30 and TRBJ1-5; 7 bases fit TRBD1. Germline V lookup: CDR1 GTSNPN, CDR2 SVGIG (reference sequence). V was clipped by 2 bases and J by 3 bases; unmatched bases: 10. The CDR3 consists of 16 residues. This CDR3 is CAWSTATGVFNQPQHF. CDR3 DNA sequence: TGTGCCTGGAGTACCGCCACAGGGGTCTTCAATCAGCCCCAGCATTTT. The whole variable domain, filled in from reference TRBV30 and TRBJ1-5, reads SQTIHQWPATLVQPVGSPLSLECTVEGTSNPNLYWYRQAAGRGLQLLFYSVGIGQISSEVPQNLSASRPQDRQFILSSKKLLLSDSGFYLCAWSTATGVFNQPQHFGDGTRLSIL.

The rearrangement uses TRBV13 and TRBJ1-2; 8 bases match TRBD1. This CDR3 is 13 amino acids long. The germline gives CDR1 PRHDT, CDR2 FYEKMQ (reference sequence). Trimming took 4 bases from V and 5 from J; bases not matched to a gene: 3. The CDR3 sequence: CASSSGQGYGYTF. CDR3 coding DNA: TGTGCCAGCAGCTCTGGACAGGGATATGGCTACACCTTC.

J is TRBJ1-5 and V is TRBV27; 7 bases map to TRBD1. V trimming: 5 bases; J trimming: 4 bases; junction bases outside the gene matches: 14. The CDR3 is 17 residues long. Germline values: CDR1 MNHEY, CDR2 SMNVEV (reference sequence). DNA of the CDR3: TGTGCCAGCAGTACTCAAAGGCTCCGACAGGGTAATCAGCCCCAGCATTTT. It specifies CASSTQRLRQGNQPQHF.

The chain recombines TRBV5-1 with TRBJ2-7; TRBD1 matches 7 bases. The J segment lost 0 bases and the V segment lost 6 bases, leaving 9 bases of the junction unmatched. CDR3 length: 15 amino acids. Germline assignment: CDR1 SGHRS and CDR2 YFSETQ. The CDR3 DNA reads TGCGCCAGCACATGGGTTACAGGGGACTCCTACGAGCAGTACTTC. The encoded protein is CASTWVTGDSYEQYF.

V is TRBV28 and J is TRBJ1-6; tentatively, D is TRBD1 (5 bases). The germline V and J ends were trimmed by 5 bases and 0 bases, with 11 bases remaining between them. The CDR3 runs 16 residues. The V gene's germline CDR1 is MDHEN and CDR2 SYDVKM. CDR3 protein: CASSVQGGSYNSPLHF. CDR3 coding DNA: TGTGCCAGCAGTGTCCAGGGAGGCTCCTATAATTCACCCCTCCACTTT.

This chain links TRBV4-1 with TRBJ2-5; D remains ambiguous. The CDR3 loop spans 15 amino acids. Trimming took 3 bases from V and 7 from J, leaving 18 bases between them. Germline-derived CDR1 and CDR2 are MGHRA and YSYEKL. Here the CDR3 reads CASSHPTRASGTQYF. DNA for the CDR3: TGCGCCAGCAGCCACCCAACCAGAGCCTCGGGGACCCAGTACTTC.

The DNA for the CDR3 is TGTGCCAGCAGCTTCGACAGGGTCCATGGCTACACCTTC. Amino acid sequence: CASSFDRVHGYTF. The rearrangement uses TRBV7-2 and TRBJ1-2; the match to TRBD1 covers 7 bases. J lost 6 bases, V lost 3 bases, and 4 bases had no gene match. Germline lookup yields CDR1 SGHTA and CDR2 FQGNSA. CDR3 length: 13 residues.

The rearrangement joins TRBV20-1 to TRBJ2-3, with a weak D call TRBD2 (5 bases). There are 10 residues in the CDR3. V lost 8 bases and J 5 bases, leaving 8 bases between the germline ends. The germline V gene encodes CDR1 DFQATT and CDR2 SNEGSKA (reference sequence). Written as DNA, the CDR3 is TGCAGTCCCCGGGGAGATACGCAGTATTTT. Protein product: CSPRGDTQYF.

The chain recombines TRBV27 with TRBJ1-5; D is uncertain. Trimming removed 5 bases at V and 2 bases at J, with 7 bases between. There are 13 residues in the CDR3. The germline gives CDR1 MNHEY, CDR2 SMNVEV (reference sequence). CDR3 region: CASSPGGNQPQHF. The CDR3 DNA reads as TGTGCCAGCAGTCCCGGTGGCAATCAGCCCCAGCATTTT.

V gene TRBV5-1 combines with J gene TRBJ2-3, with TRBD2 as a possible D gene (5 bases). Germline V gene lookup returns CDR1 SGHRS and CDR2 YFSETQ. The ends were cut back, 4 bases at V and 6 bases at J, with 9 bases in the middle. The CDR3 sequence is 12 residues long. The CDR3 nucleotides are TGCGCCAGCAGCCCAGGCGGGGATACGCAGTATTTT. Protein sequence: CASSPGGDTQYF.

The rearrangement links TRBV5-4 to TRBJ1-1, with D perhaps matching TRBD1 (6 bases). Deletions cut 4 bases from V and 5 bases from J, with 15 bases between. Germline V gives CDR1 SGHNT, CDR2 YYREEE (reference sequence). The CDR3 extends over 14 amino acids. As DNA, the CDR3 is TGTGCCAGCAGCGGAAACAGGGAAGGGACTGAAGCTTTCTTT. This translates into CASSGNREGTEAFF.

This clone was counted once. The gene calls are TRBV2 and TRBJ1-2; D is uncertain. This CDR3 contains 16 residues. The germline V gene encodes CDR1 SNHLY and CDR2 FYNNEI. The V end lost 5 bases, the J end lost 1 base, and 17 bases lay between the germline ends. CDR3 amino acids: CASSSTSRPINYGYTF. CDR3 DNA: TGTGCCAGCAGTTCGACATCACGACCTATTAACTATGGCTACACCTTC. Full variable domain (outside the CDR3, taken from reference TRBV2 and TRBJ1-2): EPEVTQTPSHQVTQMGQEVILRCVPISNHLYFYWYRQILGQKVEFLVSFYNNEISEKSEIFDDQFSVERPDGSNFTLKIRSTKLEDSAMYFCASSSTSRPINYGYTFGSGTRLTVV.

This sequence joins TRBV7-9 and TRBJ2-7; D perhaps matches TRBD1 (6 bases). Trimming took off 4 bases at V and 2 bases at J, with 9 bases between the two ends. The CDR3 spans 13 residues. Germline values: CDR1 SEHNR, CDR2 FQNEAQ (reference sequence). In DNA form, the CDR3 reads TGTGCCAGCAGCTACCGACAGGCCTACGAGCAGTACTTC. It translates to CASSYRQAYEQYF.

The genes are TRBV5-4 and TRBJ1-3, with D tentatively TRBD1 (5 bases). V gave up 4 bases and J gave up 3 bases, with 14 bases separating them. The CDR3 consists of 15 residues. CDR1 SGHNT and CDR2 YYREEE come from the germline V gene (reference sequence). CDR3 sequence: CASSRGGWSGNTIYF. The CDR3 DNA sequence: TGTGCCAGCAGCCGGGGGGGGTGGAGTGGAAACACCATATATTTT.

The rearrangement uses TRBV7-2 and TRBJ1-6; 9 bases agree with TRBD1. The CDR3 is 16 amino acids. V lost 7 bases, J lost 9 bases, and 13 bases stayed unmatched. The germline V gene encodes CDR1 SGHTA and CDR2 FQGNSA. The CDR3 loop is CASIPRPGQGSSPLHF. CDR3 bases: TGTGCCAGCATCCCGAGACCGGGACAGGGTAGTTCACCCCTCCACTTT.

The count of this clone is one. Written as DNA, the CDR3 is TGTGCCAGCAGCCGGGACAGAAGGGTAGCTTTCTTT. Residues: CASSRDRRVAFF. The genes are TRBV3-1 (or the pseudogene TRBV3-2) and TRBJ1-1; 7 nucleotides line up with TRBD1. Germline CDR1 reads LGHDT; CDR2 reads YNNKEL (reference sequence). After removal of 4 bases from V and 10 bases from J, the junction contained 6 bases not matched to a gene. CDR3 size: 12 residues.

In this sample, this clone turned up a few times. The CDR3 protein is CASSQDWTSGTDTQYF. CDR3 sequence (DNA): TGCGCCAGCAGCCAAGATTGGACTAGCGGCACAGATACGCAGTATTTT. The chain uses TRBV4-1 and TRBJ2-3; 9 positions match TRBD2. The CDR3 spans 16 residues. Trimming cost V 0 bases and J 1 base; bases outside gene matches: 2. Per the germline V gene, CDR1 is MGHRA and CDR2 is YSYEKL.